The 25 T cell receptor beta chains below were found in one sample sequenced in a study of OX40 agonist ivuxolimab in advanced cancers. Library method: the immunoSEQ multiplex PCR assay. TCRdb stores this immuneACCESS table with in-frame sequences only. Part of the clones is absent; in the studies checked, under half of the shortfall reflects unresolved V genes, and no reason is known for the rest. Across this sample there are approximately 47,000 clones, with approximately 91% seen only once. About 8% of the sample rests with the top ten. Here the sequenced sample was CD4+ or CD8+ T cells sorted from blood, taken in a trial of the OX40 agonist ivuxolimab. These TCRs come from an adult with an advanced solid tumor such as melanoma, head and neck, liver or kidney cancer.

The chain uses TRBV19 and TRBJ2-7; TRBD2 aligns across 7 bases. V lost 3 bases to trimming and J lost 3 bases; unmatched junction nucleotides: 11. Germline CDR1 and CDR2: LNHDA and SQIVND (reference sequence). The CDR3 runs 16 residues. CDR3 sequence (DNA): TGTGCCAGTAGTATTGAGGTAGCGGGCGTTGGCTACGAGCAGTACTTC. It codes for CASSIEVAGVGYEQYF.

This chain links TRBV2 with TRBJ1-1; 10 nucleotides align to TRBD1. The CDR3 sequence is 15 residues long. CDR1 is SNHLY and CDR2 is FYNNEI in the germline V gene. Unmatched junction bases numbered 8, after V lost 6 bases and J lost 4 bases. The CDR3: CASSARGQGSTEAFF. The CDR3 bases are TGTGCCAGCAGCGCTCGGGGACAGGGGAGCACTGAAGCTTTCTTT. Full variable domain (remainder filled in from reference TRBV2 and TRBJ1-1): EPEVTQTPSHQVTQMGQEVILRCVPISNHLYFYWYRQILGQKVEFLVSFYNNEISEKSEIFDDQFSVERPDGSNFTLKIRSTKLEDSAMYFCASSARGQGSTEAFFGQGTRLTVV.

The chain uses TRBV5-4 and TRBJ2-7, with D hard to call. CDR3 length: 14 residues. Germline V gives CDR1 SGHNT, CDR2 YYREEE (reference sequence). V lost 4 bases to trimming and J lost 4 bases, with 15 bases between them. The CDR3 DNA reads as TGTGCCAGCAGCACAGAGGAACACCAGTACGAGCAGTACTTC. Amino acid sequence: CASSTEEHQYEQYF.

The V gene is TRBV5-1, the J gene TRBJ2-7; D gene ambiguous. The ends were cut back, 0 bases at V and 11 bases at J, with 9 bases in the middle. CDR1 and CDR2 from the germline V gene are SGHRS and YFSETQ. The length of the CDR3 is 11 residues. The CDR3, as DNA: TGCGCCAGCAGCTTGGATGAAAGGGAGTACTTC. The encoded protein is CASSLDEREYF.

The chain has TRBV7-9 and TRBJ2-7, with D maybe TRBD1 (6 bases). There are 13 residues in the CDR3. Per the germline V gene, CDR1 is SEHNR and CDR2 is FQNEAQ (reference sequence). Trimming stripped 3 bases from V and 2 bases from J, with 8 bases between. The CDR3 is CASSFKGAYEQYF. The CDR3 DNA reads TGTGCCAGCAGCTTCAAGGGGGCCTACGAGCAGTACTTC.

The CDR3 sequence is CASSLSALLGSYNEQFF. CDR3 nucleotides: TGTGCCAGCAGCTTATCAGCCCTCCTGGGGAGCTACAATGAGCAGTTCTTC. V gene TRBV7-2 combines with J gene TRBJ2-1, with a weak D call TRBD2 (5 bases). Trimming pared 2 bases from V and 3 bases from J, leaving 17 bases between. Germline V gene sequence: CDR1 SGHTA, CDR2 FQGNSA. The CDR3 has 17 residues.

The V and J genes are TRBV19 and TRBJ2-1, with 7 bases matching TRBD2. CDR1 is LNHDA and CDR2 is SQIVND in the germline V gene (reference sequence). V lost 8 bases to trimming and J lost 10 bases; unmatched junction nucleotides: 14. This CDR3 is built from 14 residues. CDR3 bases: TGTGCCAGTTCATTTCGGGGGGTTGGAGGAGAGCAGTTCTTC. Translation: CASSFRGVGGEQFF.

CDR3 sequence: CASSELFGNTEAFF. The CDR3 DNA reads as TGTGCCAGCAGTGAACTATTCGGGAACACTGAAGCTTTCTTT. The genes are TRBV6-1 and TRBJ1-1, with D unresolved. V lost 2 bases and J 1 base, leaving 8 bases between the germline ends. Germline V gene sequence: CDR1 MNHNS, CDR2 SASEGT. This CDR3 has 14 residues.

The rearrangement joins TRBV9 to TRBJ2-3; 12 bases map to TRBD2. V was pared by 3 bases and J by 8 bases, with 7 bases of the junction left unmatched. CDR1 is SGDLS and CDR2 is YYNGEE in the germline V gene. The CDR3 length is 15 residues. The CDR3 DNA reads as TGTGCCAGCAGCGCCGGGACTAGCGGGTCCGGTACGCAGTATTTT. Protein sequence: CASSAGTSGSGTQYF.

The rearrangement joins TRBV5-1 to TRBJ1-1; D is undetermined. This CDR3 comprises 14 residues. CDR1 is SGHRS, CDR2 YFSETQ, per germline. V lost 1 base to trimming and J lost 4 bases, with 11 bases between them. The CDR3 DNA reads as TGCGCCAGCAGCTTGAAGGGCGTGAGCACTGAAGCTTTCTTT. The encoded protein is CASSLKGVSTEAFF.

V and J are TRBV7-9 and TRBJ1-1, with a weak D call TRBD1 (6 bases). CDR3 length: 15 amino acids. Trimming shortened V by 5 bases and J by 4 bases, and 17 bases separated the two germline ends. Germline V gene sequence: CDR1 SEHNR, CDR2 FQNEAQ (reference sequence). The CDR3 here is CASSGHRAIGTEAFF. CDR3 DNA: TGTGCCAGCAGCGGCCACAGGGCGATCGGCACTGAAGCTTTCTTT.

The J gene is TRBJ2-3, the V gene TRBV2; D is perhaps TRBD2 (5 bases). Trimming stripped 7 bases from V and 5 bases from J, with 16 bases between. Germline CDR1 SNHLY, CDR2 FYNNEI. The CDR3 is 14 amino acids. The CDR3 sequence is CASTYLSGGDTQYF. The CDR3 DNA sequence: TGTGCCAGCACCTACCTATCTGGAGGAGATACGCAGTATTTT.

This sequence joins TRBV10-1 and TRBJ2-1; D is possibly TRBD2 (5 bases). Trimming cost V 3 bases and J 6 bases, with 15 bases left between them. Germline V gene lookup returns CDR1 WNHNN and CDR2 SYGVQD (reference sequence). The CDR3 consists of 15 residues. The DNA of the CDR3 is TGCGCCAGCAGTGAATGGGGAGAGAAGGGCAATGAGCAGTTCTTC. Translated, it gives CASSEWGEKGNEQFF.

The chain links TRBV7-8 to TRBJ2-5; 8 bases are shared with TRBD2. The CDR3 totals 16 residues. Looked up from germline, CDR1 is SGHVS and CDR2 is FQNEAQ. V was pared by 5 bases and J by 2 bases, with 10 bases of the junction left unmatched. The CDR3 protein is CASSPRLAGIQETQYF. As DNA, the CDR3 is TGTGCCAGCAGCCCCCGTCTAGCGGGTATACAAGAGACCCAGTACTTC.

J is TRBJ2-1 and V is TRBV5-1; the match to TRBD2 covers 10 bases. CDR1 is SGHRS and CDR2 is YFSETQ in the germline V gene. The CDR3 covers 16 residues. Trimming cost V 4 bases and J 4 bases; bases outside gene matches: 8. This CDR3 reads CASSLAGVSVYNEQFF. In DNA, the CDR3 is TGCGCCAGCAGCCTAGCGGGAGTGTCGGTGTACAATGAGCAGTTCTTC.

CDR3 loop: CASSFGQGPYEQYF. The CDR3 region has the DNA TGTGCCAGCAGCTTTGGACAGGGTCCCTACGAGCAGTACTTC. The V call is TRBV7-2, the J call TRBJ2-7; 8 nucleotides align to TRBD1. Germline CDR1 SGHTA, CDR2 FQGNSA. This CDR3 is 14 amino acids long. After removal of 3 bases from V and 2 bases from J, the junction contained 3 bases not matched to a gene.

The chain couples TRBV7-9 to TRBJ1-3; no clear D gene. Germline CDR1 SEHNR, CDR2 FQNEAQ (reference sequence). V dropped 8 bases and J dropped 2 bases, with 10 bases sitting between them. The CDR3 runs 13 residues. CDR3 region: CASGYGAGNTIYF. Written as DNA, the CDR3 is TGTGCCAGCGGGTATGGCGCTGGAAACACCATATATTTT.

This chain uses TRBV19 with TRBJ2-7; no clear D gene. The CDR3 runs to 13 residues. In germline, CDR1 is LNHDA, CDR2 SQIVND (reference sequence). Trimming pared 3 bases from V and 2 bases from J, leaving 8 bases between. The CDR3 bases are TGTGCCAGTAGTATTGTGGGCACCTACGAGCAGTACTTC. Its translation: CASSIVGTYEQYF.

The chain recombines TRBV9 with TRBJ1-3; D uncertain. The CDR3 loop spans 17 amino acids. The V gene lost 1 base and the J gene lost 0 bases, with 14 bases spanning the gap. In germline, CDR1 is SGDLS, CDR2 YYNGEE. This CDR3 reads CASSVRSRIHSGNTIYF. The CDR3 coding sequence is TGTGCCAGCAGCGTAAGGTCCAGGATTCACTCTGGAAACACCATATATTTT.

The chain recombines TRBV19 with TRBJ2-7, with 7 bases aligning to TRBD2. Per the germline V gene, CDR1 is LNHDA and CDR2 is SQIVND (reference sequence). CDR3 length equals 13 residues. Unmatched junction bases numbered 9, after V lost 8 bases and J lost 5 bases. The CDR3, as DNA: TGTGCCAGTGGAGGTGCAGCGGGAAACGAGCAGTACTTC. It specifies CASGGAAGNEQYF.

This clone appeared a few times. The chain employs TRBV7-3 and TRBJ2-1; TRBD1 agrees at 10 bases. This CDR3 has 16 residues. Trimming took 5 bases from V and 4 from J; bases not matched to a gene: 8. Germline lookup yields CDR1 SGHTA and CDR2 FQGTGA. The CDR3 spells CASSPLGTGAYNEQFF. CDR3 in DNA: TGTGCCAGCAGCCCGCTCGGGACAGGGGCATACAATGAGCAGTTCTTC.

V and J are TRBV30 and TRBJ2-5, with TRBD1 matching over 8 bases. J lost 5 bases, V lost 2 bases, and 7 bases had no gene match. The CDR3 has 14 residues. Germline V CDR1 and CDR2: GTSNPN, SVGIG (reference sequence). The CDR3 loop is CAWSRAGGWETQYF. CDR3 nucleotides: TGTGCCTGGAGTAGGGCAGGGGGCTGGGAGACCCAGTACTTC.

This chain connects TRBV6-5 to TRBJ1-5; D uncertain. This CDR3 has 13 residues. Trimming shortened V by 2 bases and J by 3 bases, and 5 bases separated the two germline ends. Germline CDR1 is MNHEY and CDR2 is SVGAGI. CDR3 nucleotide sequence: TGTGCCAGCAGTTACGGGGTCAATCAGCCCCAGCATTTT. Translated: CASSYGVNQPQHF.

This clone was counted only a few times. This chain joins TRBV27 and TRBJ2-7; weak D call: TRBD1 (5 bases). Trimming left V 6 bases short and J 5 bases short, with 17 bases between. Germline V gene data show CDR1 as MNHEY and CDR2 as SMNVEV (reference sequence). There are 14 residues in the CDR3. This CDR3 reads CASSPRSVQDEQYF. The DNA of the CDR3 is TGTGCCAGCAGCCCGAGGTCCGTACAGGACGAGCAGTACTTC.

The chain is built from TRBV7-9 and TRBJ1-4; 7 nucleotides align to TRBD1. Trimming took 5 bases from V and 7 from J; bases not matched to a gene: 7. The CDR3 covers 14 residues. Germline CDR1 SEHNR, CDR2 FQNEAQ (reference sequence). In DNA, the CDR3 is TGTGCCAGCAGCAGGGACAGTTCTTTTGAAAAACTGTTTTTT. It yields the protein CASSRDSSFEKLFF.